In its sample, the clone carrying this TCR beta chain was seen many times. Template switching created a universal primer site, and the cDNA included unique molecular identifiers. TCRdb called the 5' RACE reads again in MiXCR, with one record for every CDR3 protein. This table holds hundreds of thousands of distinct CDR3 sequences, about 7.5% found once. The CDR3 is 9 amino acids. The V and J ends lost 7 bases and 8 bases respectively, with 8 bases between them. Germline CDR1 and CDR2: SQVTM and ANQGSEA. All donors were healthy Caucasians. The data were obtained in a study of identical twins. This same sample was also taken into another study, of yellow fever vaccine responses in identical twins.

The rearrangement joins TRBV29-1 to TRBJ1-2; D gene unclear. This receptor was taken from a woman between 18 and 29 years old in good health. The sample was memory (CD45RO+) T cells sorted from blood. The CDR3 is CSAEQGYTF. The CDR3 DNA reads as TGCAGCGCAGAACAAGGCTACACCTTC.